The 14 T cell receptor beta chains presented below share a single source sample, sequenced in a study of T cell responses to AZD1222 COVID-19 vaccine. The assay was immunoSEQ multiplex PCR, and TCRdb's table has in-frame clones only and misses some. The sample has about 40,000 clones, 88% seen once. The sequences come from peripheral blood, collected 28 days after the second dose of the MenACWY control vaccine. The receptor set was obtained from an adult who received the MenACWY meningococcal vaccine as a control.

This chain joins TRBV4-2 and TRBJ1-1; TRBD1 aligns across 7 bases. CDR3 length: 14 amino acids. J gave up 11 bases and V 4 bases, and 13 bases lay outside the gene matches. Germline V CDR1 and CDR2: LGHNA, YNFKEQ. The CDR3 sequence is CASSPRLLQGVAFF. CDR3 DNA: TGTGCCAGCAGCCCAAGACTCTTGCAGGGGGTGGCTTTCTTT.

V and J are TRBV2 and TRBJ2-5, with unresolved D. The CDR3 extends over 13 amino acids. Trimming removed 2 bases from V and 5 bases from J, with 9 bases in between. Per germline, CDR1 SNHLY and CDR2 FYNNEI. CDR3 sequence reads: CASSENTRETQYF. The CDR3 nucleotides read TGTGCCAGCAGTGAAAATACGCGGGAGACCCAGTACTTC.

This CDR3 is CASALRGSSYNEQFF. In DNA form, the CDR3 reads TGTGCCAGCGCCTTGCGCGGGAGCTCCTACAATGAGCAGTTCTTC. The V call is TRBV2, the J call TRBJ2-1; 7 bases align to TRBD2. CDR1 is SNHLY and CDR2 is FYNNEI in the germline V gene. Trimming cost V 8 bases and J 0 bases; bases outside gene matches: 7. This CDR3 region has 15 residues.

V usage is TRBV6-1 and J usage is TRBJ2-7, with 10 bases fitting TRBD2. Germline loops: CDR1 MNHNS, CDR2 SASEGT. The ends lost 0 bases at V and 3 bases at J; junction bases unmatched: 5. This CDR3 region has 16 residues. CDR3 protein: CASSEASGTSDYEQYF. The CDR3 DNA is TGTGCCAGCAGTGAAGCATCCGGGACTAGCGACTACGAGCAGTACTTC.

This clone came up once. The chain couples TRBV24-1 to TRBJ1-5; the D is unclear. There are 13 residues in the CDR3. V gave up 6 bases and J gave up 5 bases, with 10 bases separating them. Germline values: CDR1 KGHDR, CDR2 SFDVKD. CDR3 in DNA: TGTGCCACCAGTCCCACCGGCCATCAGCCCCAGCATTTT. It codes for CATSPTGHQPQHF.

The chain joins TRBV19 to TRBJ1-1; TRBD1 matches 7 bases. The CDR3 consists of 15 residues. The junction had 8 bases not matched to a gene; V was cut back by 6 bases and J by 1 base. The germline V gene has CDR1 LNHDA and CDR2 SQIVND (reference sequence). CDR3 amino acids: CASRVPGGTNTEAFF. In DNA form, the CDR3 reads TGTGCCAGTAGGGTTCCAGGGGGGACGAACACTGAAGCTTTCTTT.

This chain uses TRBV3-1 (or the pseudogene TRBV3-2) with TRBJ2-7; 9 nucleotides agree with TRBD2. V lost 4 bases to trimming and J lost 3 bases; unmatched junction nucleotides: 7. Germline V gene data show CDR1 as LGHDT and CDR2 as YNNKEL (reference sequence). CDR3 length equals 15 residues. For the CDR3, the DNA is TGTGCCAGCAGCCTCGCCCTGACTAGCGGCTACGAGCAGTACTTC. Encoded protein: CASSLALTSGYEQYF.

V usage is TRBV5-5 and J usage is TRBJ2-3, with D perhaps TRBD2 (7 bases). Trimming shortened V by 5 bases and J by 1 base, and 17 bases separated the two germline ends. Germline loops: CDR1 SGHKS, CDR2 YYEKEE (reference sequence). This CDR3 region has 16 residues. CDR3 sequence (DNA): TGTGCCAGCAGTCCTCTCCCGGGGGGCGGCACAGATACGCAGTATTTT. Translation: CASSPLPGGGTDTQYF.

The chain uses TRBV18 and TRBJ2-3; D gene ambiguous. Germline V lookup: CDR1 KGHSH, CDR2 LQKENI. V gave up 1 base and J gave up 3 bases, with 2 bases separating them. The CDR3 totals 12 residues. In DNA form, the CDR3 reads TGTGCCAGCTCACCACGAACAGATACGCAGTATTTT. This encodes CASSPRTDTQYF.

This chain links TRBV5-1 with TRBJ2-7, with 11 positions matching TRBD2. Unmatched junction bases numbered 1, after V lost 0 bases and J lost 2 bases. Germline V gives CDR1 SGHRS, CDR2 YFSETQ. The CDR3 covers 15 residues. The CDR3 DNA sequence: TGCGCCAGCAGCTTGGGACTAGCGGGGACCTACGAGCAGTACTTC. It is translated as CASSLGLAGTYEQYF.

CDR3 nucleotides: TGCGCCAGCAGCTTGGGAACGAGCGGGGGGTACACCGGGGAGCTGTTTTTT. Translated: CASSLGTSGGYTGELFF. The chain uses TRBV5-1 and TRBJ2-2; TRBD2 agrees at 9 bases. The CDR3 contains 17 residues. Germline trimming cut 0 bases from V and 3 bases from J; bases unmatched to any gene: 6. Germline loops: CDR1 SGHRS, CDR2 YFSETQ.

The rearrangement links TRBV7-9 to TRBJ2-7; 9 nucleotides agree with TRBD2. Germline values: CDR1 SEHNR, CDR2 FQNEAQ (reference sequence). The ends lost 3 bases at V and 6 bases at J; junction bases unmatched: 3. The CDR3 has 13 residues. The CDR3 nucleotides are TGTGCCAGCAGCTTCGGGACTAGCAGCGAGCAGTACTTC. Residues: CASSFGTSSEQYF.

The rearrangement links TRBV7-8 to TRBJ2-3, with D possibly TRBD1 on 6 matching bases. This CDR3 spans 16 amino acids. Trimming cost V 1 base and J 4 bases, with 15 bases left between them. Germline CDR1 reads SGHVS; CDR2 reads FQNEAQ. In nucleotides, the CDR3 is TGTGCCAGCAGCTTAGACTCGGGTGGGGGCGCAGATACGCAGTATTTT. This sequence encodes CASSLDSGGGADTQYF.

This clone was seen once. The chain carries TRBV6-2 or TRBV6-3 and TRBJ2-5, with 9 positions matching TRBD2. In germline, CDR1 is MNHEY, CDR2 SVGEGT. CDR3 size: 17 residues. Trimming took 4 bases from V and 2 from J; bases not matched to a gene: 11. This CDR3 reads CASSSGPGLATQETQYF. Here the CDR3 DNA reads TGTGCCAGCAGTTCGGGCCCGGGACTAGCCACACAAGAGACCCAGTACTTC.